Each of the 20 T cell receptor beta chains below was sequenced from the same sample in a study of T cells in Graves' hyperthyroidism and ophthalmopathy. TCR beta CDR3 region amplification was performed from RNA transcripts. First-round RT-PCR with HTBI primers amplified the TCR CDR3 region. A single record per CDR3 protein comes from TCRdb applying MiXCR to the multiplex PCR reads. This table has over 650,000 distinct CDR3 sequences, just under 45% appearing once. What was sequenced was peripheral blood or thyroid tissue (not recorded which). All receptors come from an adult man with Graves' disease, either hyperthyroidism or ophthalmopathy (not recorded which).

This clonotype was observed many times. The rearrangement joins TRBV24-1 to TRBJ2-2; 11 bases align to TRBD2. CDR3 size: 14 residues. Germline CDR1 KGHDR, CDR2 SFDVKD. V was pared by 7 bases and J by 6 bases, with 3 bases of the junction left unmatched. This chain's CDR3 is CATRLAGDAGELFF. CDR3 coding DNA: TGTGCCACCAGACTAGCGGGAGACGCCGGGGAGCTGTTTTTT.

This clonotype showed up just once. The chain links TRBV12-3 or TRBV12-4 to TRBJ2-7; 8 positions match TRBD1. CDR3 length equals 11 residues. V was clipped by 7 bases and J by 12 bases; unmatched bases: 8. This CDR3 is CASTLGQGLYF. The CDR3 bases are TGTGCCAGCACCCTAGGACAGGGTCTGTACTTC.

The chain joins TRBV20-1 to TRBJ2-5; D is possibly TRBD2 (6 bases). Per the germline V gene, CDR1 is DFQATT and CDR2 is SNEGSKA (reference sequence). CDR3 length equals 15 residues. Trimming took off 1 base at V and 3 bases at J, with 15 bases between the two ends. For the CDR3, the DNA is TGCAGTGCTAGAGGGAGGGACGGGGAAAAAGAGACCCAGTACTTC. It codes for CSARGRDGEKETQYF.

This clonotype showed up just once. The chain is built from TRBV25-1 and TRBJ1-1; the match to TRBD1 covers 7 bases. The CDR3 consists of 15 residues. J gave up 5 bases and V 6 bases, and 12 bases lay outside the gene matches. CDR1 is MGHDK and CDR2 is SYGVNS in the germline V gene. CDR3 DNA: TGTGCCAGCAGGACCAATGACAGGGTGGGAACTGAAGCTTTCTTT. This gives the protein CASRTNDRVGTEAFF.

The rearrangement links TRBV29-1 to TRBJ1-4; the D gene is possibly TRBD1 (5 bases). Germline CDR1 is SQVTM and CDR2 is ANQGSEA. With 7 bases removed from V and 5 bases from J, the gap between germline ends came to 29 bases. This CDR3 has 18 residues. The CDR3 reads CSEDLGGGGNWLNEKLFF. CDR3 nucleotide sequence: TGCAGCGAGGACCTCGGGGGGGGAGGAAATTGGTTGAATGAAAAACTGTTTTTT.

The genes are TRBV15 and TRBJ1-5; no definite D call. Trimming took off 3 bases at V and 6 bases at J, with 15 bases between the two ends. Germline-derived CDR1 and CDR2 are LNHNV and YYDKDF (reference sequence). CDR3 size: 15 residues. CDR3 loop: CATSSDGDPSQPQHF. The CDR3 region has the DNA TGTGCCACCAGCAGTGACGGGGATCCCAGTCAGCCCCAGCATTTT.

The chain joins TRBV20-1 to TRBJ1-1; no clear D. This CDR3 is built from 15 residues. The V gene lost 1 base and the J gene lost 1 base, with 13 bases spanning the gap. CDR1 DFQATT and CDR2 SNEGSKA come from the germline V gene (reference sequence). CDR3 sequence reads: CSARGGSGWNTEAFF. CDR3 sequence (DNA): TGCAGTGCTAGAGGGGGATCGGGGTGGAACACTGAAGCTTTCTTT.

There are a few counts of this clonotype. This chain links TRBV20-1 with TRBJ2-5, with 8 bases lining up with TRBD1. This CDR3 has 17 amino acids. Per the germline V gene, CDR1 is DFQATT and CDR2 is SNEGSKA (reference sequence). The ends lost 3 bases at V and 2 bases at J; junction bases unmatched: 14. CDR3 DNA: TGCAGTGCTAGGGGCGGGACAGGCCCCGTTCGGCAAGAGACCCAGTACTTC. It yields the protein CSARGGTGPVRQETQYF.

This clonotype was picked up many times. The chain is built from TRBV7-6 and TRBJ1-1; TRBD1 matches 8 bases. J was trimmed by 0 bases and V by 2 bases; bases with no gene match: 2. The germline V gene encodes CDR1 SGHVS and CDR2 FNYEAQ. The CDR3 has 15 residues. The CDR3 nucleotides read TGTGCCAGCAGCTTAACAGGGGGAGTGAACACTGAAGCTTTCTTT. Protein sequence: CASSLTGGVNTEAFF.

A remark on this clonotype: A read error may explain this, as a much larger clone is one base away. The genes are TRBV2 and TRBJ2-2; 10 bases line up with TRBD1. The junction had 2 bases not matched to a gene; V was cut back by 7 bases and J by 3 bases. Germline CDR1 SNHLY, CDR2 FYNNEI. This CDR3 region has 14 residues. CDR3: CASTDRGHTGELFF. The CDR3 nucleotides are TGTGCCAGCACTGACAGGGGGCACACCGGGGAGCTGTTTTTT.

This clonotype appeared many times. V gene TRBV15 combines with J gene TRBJ1-2; 9 nucleotides match TRBD1. CDR3 length equals 14 residues. CDR1 is LNHNV and CDR2 is YYDKDF in the germline V gene (reference sequence). With 5 bases clipped from V and 8 bases from J, the junction kept 9 bases outside the gene matches. The CDR3, as DNA: TGTGCCACCAGCGGACCCGGGACAGGGAGAGGCTACACCTTC. Translating gives CATSGPGTGRGYTF.

The rearrangement links TRBV10-3 to TRBJ2-7; TRBD1 aligns across 8 bases. The germline V gene has CDR1 ENHRY and CDR2 SYGVKD. The CDR3 is 15 amino acids. With 10 bases clipped from V and 2 bases from J, the junction kept 13 bases outside the gene matches. The CDR3 spells CASRRDRGGTYEQYF. CDR3 DNA sequence: TGTGCCAGCAGGCGAGACAGGGGAGGAACCTACGAGCAGTACTTC.

This clonotype was counted ten times or more. V is TRBV7-9 and J is TRBJ1-1, with D perhaps matching TRBD1 (6 bases). Germline values: CDR1 SEHNR, CDR2 FQNEAQ (reference sequence). V was cut by 5 bases and J by 4 bases, with 11 bases left in between. This CDR3 is built from 13 residues. The CDR3 loop reads CASSRTVGTEAFF. The CDR3 nucleotides are TGTGCCAGCAGCCGGACAGTGGGCACTGAAGCTTTCTTT.

This clonotype has a count of ten or more. This chain's CDR3 is CSAKTSGETQYF. The CDR3 DNA sequence: TGCAGTGCTAAGACTAGCGGAGAGACCCAGTACTTC. This sequence joins TRBV20-1 and TRBJ2-5; 9 nucleotides agree with TRBD2. Germline CDR1 and CDR2: DFQATT and SNEGSKA (reference sequence). This CDR3 is built from 12 residues. The V and J ends lost 4 bases and 4 bases, in that order; junction bases with no gene match: 1.

This clonotype occurred many times. The rearrangement uses TRBV5-1 and TRBJ1-1; 7 bases map to TRBD1. The length of the CDR3 is 14 residues. Trimming at V came to 0 bases and at J to 12 bases, leaving 11 bases not matched to a gene. From germline, CDR1 is SGHRS and CDR2 YFSETQ. The CDR3 DNA is TGCGCCAGCAGCTTGGACCGGGACAGAGGTTGGTCTTTCTTT. It yields the protein CASSLDRDRGWSFF.

In its sample, this clonotype was seen many times. CDR3 region: CATSDFRAGWTQYF. DNA for the CDR3: TGTGCCACCAGTGATTTTCGGGCGGGCTGGACCCAGTACTTC. The J gene is TRBJ2-5, the V gene TRBV24-1; TRBD2 might be the D (5 bases). CDR3 length: 14 residues. Germline CDR1 is KGHDR and CDR2 is SFDVKD. V was pared by 1 base and J by 7 bases, with 12 bases between.

This clonotype was picked up a small number of times. V gene TRBV20-1 combines with J gene TRBJ1-6; the D gene is possibly TRBD1 (6 bases). The V and J ends lost 8 bases and 10 bases respectively, with 15 bases between them. The CDR3 extends over 12 amino acids. Per the germline V gene, CDR1 is DFQATT and CDR2 is SNEGSKA (reference sequence). The CDR3 DNA follows: TGCAGTCCTTCAAAACAGGGCTCACCCCTCCACTTT. It translates to CSPSKQGSPLHF.

The chain has TRBV12-3 or TRBV12-4 and TRBJ2-2, with D possibly TRBD2 on 5 matching bases. The CDR3 spans 17 residues. Trimming left V 5 bases short and J 5 bases short, with 21 bases between. In nucleotides, the CDR3 is TGTGCCAGCAGTCCTCAGCAACGGTTCGGGGAAACCGGGGAGCTGTTTTTT. Translation: CASSPQQRFGETGELFF.

This chain connects TRBV28 to TRBJ1-6; 7 bases are a match to TRBD1. CDR1 is MDHEN and CDR2 is SYDVKM in the germline V gene. This CDR3 is 16 amino acids long. V lost 5 bases to trimming and J lost 8 bases; unmatched junction nucleotides: 12. The DNA for the CDR3 is TGTGCCAGCAGTCTCCGACAGGGAAGCGGAGATTCACCCCTCCACTTT. Translated: CASSLRQGSGDSPLHF.

At least ten counts were recorded for this clonotype. CDR3 in DNA: TGCAGCTCACCGGACAGGGATGGCGGCTACACCTTC. It specifies CSSPDRDGGYTF. The chain is built from TRBV29-1 and TRBJ1-2; 8 bases map to TRBD1. After removal of 8 bases from V and 8 bases from J, the junction contained 10 bases not matched to a gene. The CDR3 runs 12 residues. Germline CDR1 reads SQVTM; CDR2 reads ANQGSEA. Combining the CDR3 with reference TRBV29-1 and TRBJ1-2 gives the whole variable domain SAVISQKPSRDICQRGTSLTIQCQVDSQVTMMFWYRQQPGQSLTLIATANQGSEATYESGFVIDKFPISRPNLTFSTLTVSNMSPEDSSIYLCSSPDRDGGYTFGSGTRLTVV.